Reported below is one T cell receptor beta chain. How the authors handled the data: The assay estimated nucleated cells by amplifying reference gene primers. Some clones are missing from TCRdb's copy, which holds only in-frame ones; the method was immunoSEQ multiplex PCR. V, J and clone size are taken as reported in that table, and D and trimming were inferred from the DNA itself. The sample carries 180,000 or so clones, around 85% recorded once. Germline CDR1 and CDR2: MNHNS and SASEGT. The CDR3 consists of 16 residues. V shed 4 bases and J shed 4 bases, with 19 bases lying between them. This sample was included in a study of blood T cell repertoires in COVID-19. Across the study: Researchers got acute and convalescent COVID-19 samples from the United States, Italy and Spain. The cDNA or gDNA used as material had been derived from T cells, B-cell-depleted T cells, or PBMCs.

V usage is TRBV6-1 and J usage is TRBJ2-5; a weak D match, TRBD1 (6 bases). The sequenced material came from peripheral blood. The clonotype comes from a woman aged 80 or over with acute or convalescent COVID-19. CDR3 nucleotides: TGTGCCAGCAGTGTAACACCTCAGGGGTGGGGAGAGACCCAGTACTTC. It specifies CASSVTPQGWGETQYF.